The 21 T cell receptor beta chains given below trace back to one sample, sequenced in a study of early T cells in non-severe SARS-CoV-2 infection (dated by TCRdb to about 2021). The library came from 5' RACE. Instrument on record: NextSeq 500. The public reads were reanalyzed by TCRdb: fastp trimming at Q25, MiXCR alignment, in-frame beta chains only. Every CDR3 protein is listed once, alongside the most common genes and DNA of its rows. The sample data list about 19,000 distinct CDR3 sequences, and approximately 4.4% of these were observed just once. Of the sample, over 7% is held by the ten largest clones. The sequencing sample was made of whole blood. The receptor set was obtained from an adult who was a healthcare worker with PCR-confirmed SARS-CoV-2 infection or an uninfected control (not recorded which).

This rearrangement joins TRBV6-5 to TRBJ2-5; 7 bases line up with TRBD1. Losses at the gene ends were 6 bases for V and 5 bases for J; bases not matched to a gene: 6. The CDR3 length is 13 residues. Germline V gene sequence: CDR1 MNHEY, CDR2 SVGAGI. CDR3 coding DNA: TGTGCCAGCAGACCCGACAGGGTCGAGACCCAGTACTTC. It codes for CASRPDRVETQYF.

Turning to this clonotype: Relative to the germline gene, one junction end is altered; a read error may explain this. V is TRBV18 and J is TRBJ1-1; D call uncertain. The CDR3 runs to 16 residues. CDR1 and CDR2 (germline): KGHSH, LQKENI. In DNA, the CDR3 is TGTGCCAGCTCACTTGCGTCGGGAACAGAGAACACTGAAGTTTTCTTT. Translation gives CASSLASGTENTEVFF. The full variable domain, completed using reference TRBV18 and TRBJ1-1, is NAGVMQNPRHLVRRRGQEARLRCSPMKGHSHVYWYRQLPEEGLKFMVYLQKENIIDESGMPKERFSAEFPKEGPSILRIQQVVRGDSAAYFCASSLASGTENTEVFFGQGTRLTVV.

This clonotype was seen repeatedly, ten times or more. The chain is built from TRBV9 and TRBJ2-4; 7 nucleotides match TRBD1. Per the germline V gene, CDR1 is SGDLS and CDR2 is YYNGEE. The CDR3 has 15 amino acids. J gave up 2 bases and V 4 bases, and 6 bases lay outside the gene matches. This CDR3 reads CASSPRTGSKNIQYF. The CDR3 DNA is TGTGCCAGCAGCCCCCGGACAGGATCCAAAAACATTCAGTACTTC.

This clonotype was counted at least ten times. The chain links TRBV7-2 to TRBJ2-2, with D tentatively TRBD1 or TRBD2 (5 bases each). V dropped 3 bases and J dropped 5 bases, with 10 bases sitting between them. The CDR3 is made up of 14 amino acids. CDR1 is SGHTA and CDR2 is FQGNSA in the germline V gene. The CDR3 spells CASSFPGLTGELFF. In DNA, the CDR3 is TGTGCCAGCAGCTTTCCGGGGCTTACCGGGGAGCTGTTTTTT.

Ten or more counts support this clonotype. V is TRBV3-1 and J is TRBJ1-1, with D hard to call. CDR3 size: 14 residues. V gave up 0 bases and J gave up 5 bases, with 10 bases separating them. The germline gives CDR1 LGHDT, CDR2 YNNKEL (reference sequence). The CDR3: CASSQEAQSTEAFF. The CDR3 nucleotides are TGTGCCAGCAGCCAAGAGGCCCAGTCTACTGAAGCTTTCTTT.

In its sample, this clonotype was seen a few times. The chain has TRBV5-1 and TRBJ2-7, with 10 bases identical to TRBD2. Germline CDR1 reads SGHRS; CDR2 reads YFSETQ. V shed 0 bases, J shed 2 bases, and the junction held 17 bases outside the gene matches. This CDR3 comprises 20 residues. The CDR3 loop reads CASSLVLRLAGAGSTYEQYF. For the CDR3, the DNA is TGCGCCAGCAGCTTGGTTCTTAGGCTAGCGGGGGCCGGATCAACCTACGAGCAGTACTTC.

This clonotype was recorded many times. The chain couples TRBV10-3 to TRBJ2-1, with a possible D match to TRBD1 (5 bases). The CDR3 runs to 14 residues. V was clipped by 4 bases and J by 6 bases, with 13 bases between them. Germline CDR1 ENHRY, CDR2 SYGVKD. Here the CDR3 DNA reads TGTGCCATCAGTGGATCTAGACAGCCCAATGAGCAGTTCTTC. Its protein product is CAISGSRQPNEQFF.

V usage is TRBV18 and J usage is TRBJ1-6, with D perhaps matching TRBD1 (5 bases). Trimming pared 0 bases from V and 0 bases from J, leaving 12 bases between. The CDR3 is made up of 18 amino acids. Germline CDR1 KGHSH, CDR2 LQKENI. This CDR3 reads CASSPPGQGGSYNSPLHF. As DNA, the CDR3 is TGTGCCAGCTCACCACCAGGTCAGGGAGGCTCCTATAATTCACCCCTCCACTTT.

This clonotype rates as medium-sized. The rearrangement joins TRBV6-1 to TRBJ2-7, with 7 positions matching TRBD1. Per germline, CDR1 MNHNS and CDR2 SASEGT. V lost 4 bases, J lost 6 bases, and 12 bases stayed unmatched. This CDR3 has 15 amino acids. The CDR3 DNA reads as TGTGCCAGCAGTGGGGGACAGAACTTACGAAGCGAGCAGTACTTC. The encoded protein is CASSGGQNLRSEQYF.

Ten or more counts support this clonotype. The V gene is TRBV6-5, the J gene TRBJ1-6; 7 nucleotides agree with TRBD1. V lost 5 bases to trimming and J lost 9 bases; unmatched junction nucleotides: 7. The length of the CDR3 is 14 residues. Germline CDR1 MNHEY, CDR2 SVGAGI. For the CDR3, the DNA is TGTGCCAGCAGTGAAGACAGGGTCGGTTCACCCCTCCACTTT. Translation gives CASSEDRVGSPLHF.

This clonotype was detected ten times or more. The rearrangement links TRBV6-2 or TRBV6-3 to TRBJ2-4; 8 positions match TRBD2. J lost 8 bases, V lost 5 bases, and 8 bases had no gene match. The CDR3 runs to 14 residues. The germline gives CDR1 MNHEY, CDR2 SVGEGT. The CDR3, as DNA: TGTGCCAGCAGTCCCCGGATCGGGGGGGACATTCAGTACTTC. Protein product: CASSPRIGGDIQYF.

By share of the sample, this clonotype is medium-sized. The CDR3 ends on some other residue instead of the conserved phenylalanine or tryptophan, so this is likely a read error. No DNA is shown, since the ends of the CDR3 on it are uncertain; the CDR3 is the one TCRdb lists. This rearrangement joins TRBV7-8 to TRBJ2-7; the tabulated D call, TRBD1, remains unverified against the DNA. The CDR3 length is 8 residues, termini included. The germline CDR1 and CDR2 sequences are SGHVS and FQNEAQ. CDR3 amino acids: CASSVQVI.

This clonotype was picked up many times. V usage is TRBV11-2 and J usage is TRBJ2-7; tentative D call: TRBD1 (5 bases). The CDR3 consists of 14 residues. The ends were cut back, 6 bases at V and 3 bases at J, with 15 bases in the middle. Germline V gene data show CDR1 as SGHAT and CDR2 as FQNNGV. The CDR3: CASSFQGSLYEQYF. Here the CDR3 DNA reads TGTGCCAGCAGTTTCCAGGGATCCCTCTACGAGCAGTACTTC. Complete variable domain (other parts from reference TRBV11-2 and TRBJ2-7): EAGVAQSPRYKIIEKRQSVAFWCNPISGHATLYWYQQILGQGPKLLIQFQNNGVVDDSQLPKDRFSAERLKGVDSTLKIQPAKLEDSAVYLCASSFQGSLYEQYFGPGTRLTVT.

There are many counts of this clonotype. The chain links TRBV6-2 or TRBV6-3 to TRBJ1-6; a possible D gene is TRBD1 (6 bases). Trimming pared 6 bases from V and 5 bases from J, leaving 14 bases between. The germline CDR1 and CDR2 sequences are MNHEY and SVGEGT. CDR3 length: 15 residues. The CDR3 is CASSRRQADNSPLHF. Here the CDR3 DNA reads TGTGCCAGCAGCCGGAGACAGGCGGATAATTCACCCCTCCACTTT.

This clonotype came up a few times. This chain joins TRBV7-9 and TRBJ2-1; a weak D match, TRBD2 (5 bases). Germline loops: CDR1 SEHNR, CDR2 FQNEAQ (reference sequence). V was trimmed by 3 bases and J by 6 bases, leaving 21 bases between them. CDR3 length: 17 amino acids. The CDR3 loop reads CASSFYFQRVIINEQFF. In DNA, the CDR3 is TGTGCCAGCAGCTTTTACTTTCAGAGGGTGATTATCAATGAGCAGTTCTTC.

This clonotype was seen at least ten times. This chain joins TRBV10-1 and TRBJ2-7; D uncertain. Germline loops: CDR1 WNHNN, CDR2 SYGVQD (reference sequence). This CDR3 contains 11 residues. Trimming removed 0 bases from V and 3 bases from J, with 0 bases in between. The chain's CDR3 is CASSESYEQYF. As DNA, the CDR3 is TGCGCCAGCAGTGAGTCCTACGAGCAGTACTTC.

This clonotype was seen at least ten times. The chain links TRBV4-3 to TRBJ2-1; the D is unclear. CDR3 size: 15 residues. Germline values: CDR1 LGHNA, CDR2 YSLEER. Trimming removed 0 bases from V and 0 bases from J, with 6 bases in between. The CDR3 reads CASSQEGSSYNEQFF. The DNA for the CDR3 is TGCGCCAGCAGCCAAGAAGGTAGCTCCTACAATGAGCAGTTCTTC.

This clonotype was recorded many times. V gene TRBV5-1 combines with J gene TRBJ2-7; TRBD1 matches 12 bases. The germline gives CDR1 SGHRS, CDR2 YFSETQ. This CDR3 region has 16 residues. V was clipped by 1 base and J by 7 bases; unmatched bases: 9. CDR3 sequence (DNA): TGCGCCAGCAGCTTGTCCGGGACAGGGGGCGCGGGGGAGCAGTACTTC. Translating gives CASSLSGTGGAGEQYF.

The table lists this clonotype with many counts. The chain is built from TRBV13 and TRBJ1-5; 7 nucleotides match TRBD1. V trimming: 4 bases; J trimming: 2 bases; junction bases outside the gene matches: 5. Germline V CDR1 and CDR2: PRHDT, FYEKMQ (reference sequence). The CDR3 spans 15 residues. The CDR3 sequence: CASSSDRDGNQPQHF. CDR3 bases: TGTGCCAGCAGCTCCGACAGGGACGGCAATCAGCCCCAGCATTTT.

This clonotype was seen many times. This rearrangement joins TRBV29-1 to TRBJ1-1, with D perhaps matching TRBD1 (5 bases). The length of the CDR3 is 17 residues. Trimming shortened V by 2 bases and J by 7 bases, and 26 bases separated the two germline ends. In germline, CDR1 is SQVTM, CDR2 ANQGSEA. The CDR3 DNA reads as TGCAGCGTTGAAAGGGGCGGGCAGACCCGTACTTTCTTTGAAGCTTTCTTT. It yields the protein CSVERGGQTRTFFEAFF.

This clonotype was seen more than once but under ten times. The CDR3 loop reads CASSFGGGLAEAFF. In DNA form, the CDR3 reads TGTGCCAGCAGCTTCGGAGGGGGGCTCGCTGAAGCTTTCTTT. The chain employs TRBV11-1 and TRBJ1-1, with D possibly matching TRBD1 (6 bases). CDR1 and CDR2 (germline): SGHAT, FQDESV (reference sequence). The CDR3 length is 14 residues. Trimming removed 3 bases from V and 6 bases from J, with 14 bases in between.